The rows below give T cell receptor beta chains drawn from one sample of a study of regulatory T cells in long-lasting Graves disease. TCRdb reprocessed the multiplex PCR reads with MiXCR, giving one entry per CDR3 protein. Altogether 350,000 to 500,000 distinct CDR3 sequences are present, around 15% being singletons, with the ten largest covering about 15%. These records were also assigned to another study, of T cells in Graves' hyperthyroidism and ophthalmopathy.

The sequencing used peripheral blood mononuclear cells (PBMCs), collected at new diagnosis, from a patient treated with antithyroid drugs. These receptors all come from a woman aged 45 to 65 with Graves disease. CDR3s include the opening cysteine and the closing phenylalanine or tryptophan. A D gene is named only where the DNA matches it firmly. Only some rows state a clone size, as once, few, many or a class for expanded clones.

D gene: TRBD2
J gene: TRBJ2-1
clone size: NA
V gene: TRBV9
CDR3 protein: CASSVGASGRTNNEQFF
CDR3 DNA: TGTGCCAGCAGCGTAGGGGCTAGCGGGAGGACAAACAATGAGCAGTTCTTC

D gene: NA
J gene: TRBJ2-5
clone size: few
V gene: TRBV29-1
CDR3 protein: CSGRGGWVETQYF
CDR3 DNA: TGCAGCGGGAGGGGTGGATGGGTAGAGACCCAGTACTTC

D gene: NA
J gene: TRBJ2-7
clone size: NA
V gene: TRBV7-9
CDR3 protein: CASSLVDRHYEQYF
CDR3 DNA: TGTGCCAGCAGCTTAGTGGACAGACACTACGAGCAGTACTTC

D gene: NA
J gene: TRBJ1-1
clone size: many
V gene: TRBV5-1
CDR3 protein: CASSVGNTNRGAEAFF
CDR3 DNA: TGCGCCAGCAGCGTGGGTAACACGAACCGAGGCGCTGAAGCTTTCTTT

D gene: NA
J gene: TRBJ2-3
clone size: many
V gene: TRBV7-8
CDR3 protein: CASSLTLYTDTQYF
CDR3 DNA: TGTGCCAGCAGCTTAACCCTGTACACAGATACGCAGTATTTT

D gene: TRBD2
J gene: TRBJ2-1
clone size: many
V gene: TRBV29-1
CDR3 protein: CSVDGVLAGSTSYNEQFF
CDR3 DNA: TGCAGCGTTGATGGGGTACTAGCGGGAAGCACCTCCTACAATGAGCAGTTCTTC

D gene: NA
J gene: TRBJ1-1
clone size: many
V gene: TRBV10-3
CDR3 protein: CAISESGGEGAAFF
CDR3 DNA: TGTGCCATCAGTGAGTCAGGAGGGGAGGGCGCAGCTTTCTTT

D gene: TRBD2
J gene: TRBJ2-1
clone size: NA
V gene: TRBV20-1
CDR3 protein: CSARDITSGRGNEQFF
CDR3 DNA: TGCAGTGCTAGAGATATTACTAGCGGGAGGGGCAATGAGCAGTTCTTC

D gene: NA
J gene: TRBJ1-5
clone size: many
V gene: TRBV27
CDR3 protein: CASSLRVYQPQHF
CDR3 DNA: TGTGCCAGCAGTTTAAGGGTGTATCAGCCCCAGCATTTT

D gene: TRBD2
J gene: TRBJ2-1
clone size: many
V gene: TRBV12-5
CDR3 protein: CASGLVLGGGTNEQFF
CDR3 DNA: TGTGCTAGTGGTTTGGTACTCGGGGGAGGGACCAATGAGCAGTTCTTC

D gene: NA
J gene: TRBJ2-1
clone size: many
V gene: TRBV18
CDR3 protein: CASSPPGRGRQNEQFF
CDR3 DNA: TGTGCCAGCTCACCACCGGGGAGAGGGCGTCAGAATGAGCAGTTCTTC

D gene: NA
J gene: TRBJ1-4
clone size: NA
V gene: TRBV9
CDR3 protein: CASSVEGLGYEKLFF
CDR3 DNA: TGTGCCAGCAGCGTAGAAGGGTTGGGGTATGAAAAACTGTTTTTT

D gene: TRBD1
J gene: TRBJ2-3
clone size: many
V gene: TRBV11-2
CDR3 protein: CASSPGTGGTDTQYF
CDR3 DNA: TGTGCCAGCAGCCCAGGGACAGGGGGAACAGATACGCAGTATTTT

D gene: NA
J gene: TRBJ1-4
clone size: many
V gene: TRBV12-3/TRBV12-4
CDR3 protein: CASSKSGGEKLFF
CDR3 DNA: TGTGCCAGCAGCAAAAGCGGAGGGGAAAAACTGTTTTTT

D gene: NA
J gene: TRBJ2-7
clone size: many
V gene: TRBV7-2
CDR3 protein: CASSFLGRYEQYF
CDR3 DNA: TGTGCCAGCAGCTTTCTGGGCCGCTACGAGCAGTACTTC

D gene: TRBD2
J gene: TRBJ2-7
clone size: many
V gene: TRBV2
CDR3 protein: CASNPRGASGVYEQYF
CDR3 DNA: TGTGCCAGCAACCCCAGGGGGGCTAGCGGGGTCTACGAGCAGTACTTC

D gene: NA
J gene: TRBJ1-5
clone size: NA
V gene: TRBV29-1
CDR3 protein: CSVEAGAGQPQHF
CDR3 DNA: TGCAGCGTTGAAGCTGGGGCAGGTCAGCCCCAGCATTTT

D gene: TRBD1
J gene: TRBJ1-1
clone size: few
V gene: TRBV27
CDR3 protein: CASSPQGAFAEAFF
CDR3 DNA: TGTGCCAGCAGTCCCCAGGGGGCTTTTGCTGAAGCTTTCTTT

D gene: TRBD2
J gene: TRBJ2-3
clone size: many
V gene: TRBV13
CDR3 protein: CASSFGAGVTDTQYF
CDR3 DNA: TGTGCCAGCAGCTTTGGGGCGGGAGTTACAGATACGCAGTATTTT

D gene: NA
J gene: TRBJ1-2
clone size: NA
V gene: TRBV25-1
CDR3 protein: CASVSGARGYTF
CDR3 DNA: TGTGCCAGCGTCAGTGGGGCCCGCGGCTACACCTTC

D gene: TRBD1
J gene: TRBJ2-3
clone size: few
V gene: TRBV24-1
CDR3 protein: CATSTGGSLVDTQYF
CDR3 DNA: TGTGCCACCAGTACAGGGGGCTCGTTAGTAGATACGCAGTATTTT

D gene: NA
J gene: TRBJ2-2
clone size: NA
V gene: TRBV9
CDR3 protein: CASSVPREMGNTGELFF
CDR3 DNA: TGTGCCAGCAGCGTACCCCGTGAGATGGGGAACACCGGGGAGCTGTTTTTT

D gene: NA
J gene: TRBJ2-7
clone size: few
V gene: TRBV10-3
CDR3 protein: CAISSLREVPYEQYF
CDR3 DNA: TGTGCCATCAGTAGTCTCCGTGAAGTCCCCTACGAGCAGTACTTC

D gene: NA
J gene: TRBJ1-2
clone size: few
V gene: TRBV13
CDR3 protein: CASSLEQGVGGYTF
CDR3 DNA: TGTGCCAGCAGCTTAGAGCAGGGTGTCGGCGGCTACACCTTC

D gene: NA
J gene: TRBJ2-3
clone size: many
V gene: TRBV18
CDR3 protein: CASSLTGLDTDTQYF
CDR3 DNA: TGTGCCAGCTCACTCACAGGGCTTGACACAGATACGCAGTATTTT

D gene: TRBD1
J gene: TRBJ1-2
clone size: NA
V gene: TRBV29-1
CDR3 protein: CSGLTGGDYGYTF
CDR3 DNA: TGCAGCGGTCTGACAGGGGGCGACTATGGCTACACCTTC

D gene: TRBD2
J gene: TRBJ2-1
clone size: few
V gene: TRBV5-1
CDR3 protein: CASSYLAGGPGEQFF
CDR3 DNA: TGCGCCAGCAGCTACTTAGCGGGAGGGCCGGGGGAGCAGTTCTTC

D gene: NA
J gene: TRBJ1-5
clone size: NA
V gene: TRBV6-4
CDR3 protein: CASSDSIPLGLGNQPQHF
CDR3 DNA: TGTGCCAGCAGTGACTCGATACCCTTGGGGTTGGGCAATCAGCCCCAGCATTTT

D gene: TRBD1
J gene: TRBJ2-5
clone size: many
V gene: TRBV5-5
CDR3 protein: CASSSGTGYMETQYF
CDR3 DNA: TGTGCCAGCAGCTCGGGGACAGGTTATATGGAGACCCAGTACTTC

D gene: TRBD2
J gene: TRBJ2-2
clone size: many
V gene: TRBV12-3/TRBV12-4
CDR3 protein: CAGNSGSPNTGELFF
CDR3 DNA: TGTGCCGGGAATAGCGGGAGCCCTAACACCGGGGAGCTGTTTTTT

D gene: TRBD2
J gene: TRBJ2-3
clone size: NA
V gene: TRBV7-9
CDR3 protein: CASSAARLAGGATDTQYF
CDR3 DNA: TGTGCCAGCAGCGCGGCCCGGCTAGCGGGAGGTGCCACAGATACGCAGTATTTT

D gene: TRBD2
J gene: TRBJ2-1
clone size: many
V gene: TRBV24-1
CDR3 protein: CATSDPRPGLGYNEQFF
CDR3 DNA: TGTGCCACCAGTGACCCACGGCCGGGACTAGGGTACAATGAGCAGTTCTTC

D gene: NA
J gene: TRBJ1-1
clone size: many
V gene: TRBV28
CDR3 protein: CASSSGQAGTEAFF
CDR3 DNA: TGTGCCAGCAGCTCTGGACAAGCTGGCACTGAAGCTTTCTTT

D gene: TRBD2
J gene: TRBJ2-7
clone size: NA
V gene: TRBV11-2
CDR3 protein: CTSSLGQAGYEQYF
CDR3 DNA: TGTACCAGCAGCTTAGGTCAAGCGGGGTACGAGCAGTACTTC

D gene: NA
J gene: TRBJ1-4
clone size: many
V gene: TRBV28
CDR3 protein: CASSPSGEVGEKLFF
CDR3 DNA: TGTGCCAGCAGCCCGTCAGGTGAAGTGGGGGAAAAACTGTTTTTT

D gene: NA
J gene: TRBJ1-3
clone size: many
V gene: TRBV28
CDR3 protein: CASSSGWGNTIYF
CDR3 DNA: TGTGCCAGCAGTTCCGGGTGGGGAAACACCATATATTTT

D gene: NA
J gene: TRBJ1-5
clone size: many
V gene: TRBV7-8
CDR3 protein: CASSPLGWAGYSNQPQHF
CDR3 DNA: TGTGCCAGCAGCCCCCTCGGATGGGCAGGCTATAGCAATCAGCCCCAGCATTTT

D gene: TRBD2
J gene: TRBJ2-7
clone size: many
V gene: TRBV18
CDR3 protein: CASSRGSGSLHEQYF
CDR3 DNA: TGTGCCAGCTCACGAGGAAGCGGGAGCCTGCACGAGCAGTACTTC

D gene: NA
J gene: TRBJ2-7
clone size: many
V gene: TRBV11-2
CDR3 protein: CASSHARGTYEQYF
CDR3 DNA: TGCGCCAGCAGCCATGCGAGGGGGACCTACGAGCAGTACTTC

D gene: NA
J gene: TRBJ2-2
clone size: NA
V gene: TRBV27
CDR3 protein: CASSLSMGSTNTGELFF
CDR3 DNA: TGTGCCAGCAGTTTATCGATGGGGAGTACAAACACCGGGGAGCTGTTTTTT

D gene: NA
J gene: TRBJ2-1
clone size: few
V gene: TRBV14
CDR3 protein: CASSQAGRLSYNEQFF
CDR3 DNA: TGTGCCAGCAGCCAAGCCGGGAGATTAAGCTACAATGAGCAGTTCTTC

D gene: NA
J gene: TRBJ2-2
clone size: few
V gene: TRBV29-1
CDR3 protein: CSGIIGGNGELFF
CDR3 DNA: TGCAGCGGCATAATCGGGGGTAACGGGGAGCTGTTTTTT

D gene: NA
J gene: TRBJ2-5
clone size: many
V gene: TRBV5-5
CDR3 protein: CASSRLQEQETQYF
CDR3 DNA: TGTGCCAGCAGCCGACTACAGGAGCAAGAGACCCAGTACTTC

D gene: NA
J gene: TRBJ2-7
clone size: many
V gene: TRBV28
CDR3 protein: CASSFSGEGQYF
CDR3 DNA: TGTGCCAGCAGTTTTTCGGGGGAAGGGCAGTACTTC

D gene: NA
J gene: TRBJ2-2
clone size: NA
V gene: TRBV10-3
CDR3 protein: CAISGTPGGRDTGELFF
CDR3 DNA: TGTGCCATCAGTGGAACCCCTGGGGGGCGCGACACCGGGGAGCTGTTTTTT

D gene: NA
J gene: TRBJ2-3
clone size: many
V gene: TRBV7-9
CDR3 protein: CASSLAAEDTQYF
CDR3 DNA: TGTGCCAGCAGCTTAGCTGCCGAAGATACGCAGTATTTT

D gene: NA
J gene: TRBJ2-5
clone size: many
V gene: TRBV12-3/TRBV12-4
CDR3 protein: CASSLVREETQYF
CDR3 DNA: TGTGCCAGCAGCTTAGTGAGGGAAGAGACCCAGTACTTC

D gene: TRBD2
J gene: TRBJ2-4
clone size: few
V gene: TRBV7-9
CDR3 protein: CASSLDRPSGRADRLGAKNIQYF
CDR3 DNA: TGTGCCAGCAGCTTAGATAGGCCTAGCGGGAGGGCAGACCGTTTGGGCGCCAAAAACATTCAGTACTTC

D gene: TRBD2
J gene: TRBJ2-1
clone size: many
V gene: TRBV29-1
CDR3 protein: CSLLVGGENEQFF
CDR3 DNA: TGCAGCTTGCTTGTGGGAGGGGAGAATGAGCAGTTCTTC

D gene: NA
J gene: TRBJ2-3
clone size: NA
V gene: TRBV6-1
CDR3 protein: CASRFSTSGLGDTQYF
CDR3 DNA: TGTGCCAGCAGATTCTCTACCTCGGGACTGGGAGATACGCAGTATTTT

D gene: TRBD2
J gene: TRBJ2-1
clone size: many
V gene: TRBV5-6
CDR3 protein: CASSVLWGGSSKSYNEQFF
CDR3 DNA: TGTGCCAGCAGCGTCCTTTGGGGGGGTAGTTCCAAATCCTACAATGAGCAGTTCTTC

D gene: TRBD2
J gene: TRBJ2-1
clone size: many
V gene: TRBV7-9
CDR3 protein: CASSLAGTSGRRNEQFF
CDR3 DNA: TGTGCCAGCAGCTTAGCCGGGACTAGCGGGAGAAGGAATGAGCAGTTCTTC

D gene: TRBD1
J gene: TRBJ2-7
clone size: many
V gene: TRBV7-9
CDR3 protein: CASSTPGQHPEQYF
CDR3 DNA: TGTGCCAGCAGTACTCCGGGACAGCATCCCGAGCAGTACTTC